The 2 T cell receptor beta chains in this list originate from one sample, sequenced in a study of beta chain features in type 1 diabetes. The isolated RNA, all of it, was reverse transcribed, so expressed TCRB transcripts were what got sequenced. TCRdb's table, derived via immunoSEQ multiplex PCR, lists solely in-frame clones and lacks some. The sample has approximately 470,000 clones, over 25% seen once; the top ten hold 0.065%. Sequencing was performed on naive CD4+ T cells from blood. The receptors originated from a man between 18 and 29 years old in good health.

This clone was recorded a few times. At one end the junction does not follow the germline gene, possibly because of a read error. This chain's CDR3 is CASSVDVRGEKLVF. Written as DNA, the CDR3 is TGTGCCAGCAGCGTAGATGTTAGAGGAGAAAAACTGGTTTTT. The chain joins TRBV9 to TRBJ1-4; D not certain. The CDR3 consists of 14 residues. Germline V gene sequence: CDR1 SGDLS, CDR2 YYNGEE. The variable domain in full, completed from reference TRBV9 and TRBJ1-4, reads DSGVTQTPKHLITATGQRVTLRCSPRSGDLSVYWYQQSLDQGLQFLIQYYNGEERAKGNILERFSAQQFPDLHSELNLSSLELGDSALYFCASSVDVRGEKLVFGSGTQLSVL.

CDR3 sequence: CASSYSTRGNNYGYTF. CDR3 in DNA: TGTGCCAGCAGTTACTCGACGAGGGGAAATAACTATGGCTACACCTTC. The chain recombines TRBV6-5 with TRBJ1-2, with D tentatively TRBD1 (5 bases). Between the trimmed V and J ends, which lost 0 bases and 1 base, there was a span of 12 bases. Germline values: CDR1 MNHEY, CDR2 SVGAGI. The CDR3 spans 16 residues.